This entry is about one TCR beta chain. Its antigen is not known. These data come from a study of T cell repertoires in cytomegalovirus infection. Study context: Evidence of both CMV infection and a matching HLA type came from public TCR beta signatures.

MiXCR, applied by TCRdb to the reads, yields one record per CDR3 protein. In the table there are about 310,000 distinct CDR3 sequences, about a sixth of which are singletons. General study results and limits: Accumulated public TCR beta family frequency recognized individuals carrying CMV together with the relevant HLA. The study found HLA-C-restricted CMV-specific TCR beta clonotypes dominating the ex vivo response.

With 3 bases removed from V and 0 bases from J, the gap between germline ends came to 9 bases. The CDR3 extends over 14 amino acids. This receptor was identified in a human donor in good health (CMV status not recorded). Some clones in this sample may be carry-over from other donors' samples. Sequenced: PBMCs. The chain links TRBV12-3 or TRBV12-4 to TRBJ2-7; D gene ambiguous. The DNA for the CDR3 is TGTGCCAGCAGTTTTGAACACGGCTCCTACGAGCAGTACTTC. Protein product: CASSFEHGSYEQYF.